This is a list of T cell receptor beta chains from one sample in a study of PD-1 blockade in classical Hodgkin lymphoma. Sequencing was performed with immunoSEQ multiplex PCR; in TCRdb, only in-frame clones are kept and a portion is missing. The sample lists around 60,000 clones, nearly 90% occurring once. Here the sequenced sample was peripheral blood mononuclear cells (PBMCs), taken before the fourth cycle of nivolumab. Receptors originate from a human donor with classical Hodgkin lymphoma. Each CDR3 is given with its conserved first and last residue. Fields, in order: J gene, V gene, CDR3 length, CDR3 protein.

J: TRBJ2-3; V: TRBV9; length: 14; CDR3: CASSVVGSTDTQYF
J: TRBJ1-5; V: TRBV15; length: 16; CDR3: CATSREGTATNQPQHF
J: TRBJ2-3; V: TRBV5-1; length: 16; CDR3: CASSLVAGLGADTQYF
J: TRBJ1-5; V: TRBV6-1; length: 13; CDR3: CASLDRGSQPQHF
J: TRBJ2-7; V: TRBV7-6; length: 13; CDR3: CASSPIFGAEQYF
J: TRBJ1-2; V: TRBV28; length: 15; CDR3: CASTWLRAGGTGYTF
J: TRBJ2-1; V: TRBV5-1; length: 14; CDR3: CASPGQGLGQEQFF
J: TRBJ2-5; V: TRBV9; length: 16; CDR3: CASSVVPGGPEETQYF
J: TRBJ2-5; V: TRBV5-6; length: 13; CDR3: CASSFYRDQTQYF
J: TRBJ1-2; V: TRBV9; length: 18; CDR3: CASSVGGKARLWGYGYTF
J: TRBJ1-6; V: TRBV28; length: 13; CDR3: CASSMNTNSPLHF
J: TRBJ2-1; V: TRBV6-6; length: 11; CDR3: CASSQISEQFF
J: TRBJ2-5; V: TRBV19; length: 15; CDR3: CASSTTGTVQETQYF
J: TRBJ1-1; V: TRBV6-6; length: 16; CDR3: CASSYSNRDPGAEAFF
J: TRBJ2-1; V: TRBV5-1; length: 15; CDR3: CASSLPTGLDNEQFF
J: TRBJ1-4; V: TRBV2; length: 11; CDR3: CASRDVEKLFF
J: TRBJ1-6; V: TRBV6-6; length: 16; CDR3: CASSYRMSCGNSPLHF
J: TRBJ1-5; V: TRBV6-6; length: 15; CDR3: CASSYLQGQDQPQHF
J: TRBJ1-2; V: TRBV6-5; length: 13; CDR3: CASSYPTGGGYTF
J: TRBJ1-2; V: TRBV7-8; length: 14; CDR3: CASSLVQLGGGYTF
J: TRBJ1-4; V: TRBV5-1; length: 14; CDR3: CASSFGRANEKLFF
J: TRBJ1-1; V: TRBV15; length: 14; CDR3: CATSRDLARAEAFF
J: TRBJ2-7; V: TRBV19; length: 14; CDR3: CASSMGDSYYEQYF
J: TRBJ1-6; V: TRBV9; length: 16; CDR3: CASSPRTGRVNSPLHF
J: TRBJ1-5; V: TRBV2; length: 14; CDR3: CASRTGLSNQPQHF
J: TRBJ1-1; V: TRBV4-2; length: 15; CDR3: CASSQERGQGSEAFF
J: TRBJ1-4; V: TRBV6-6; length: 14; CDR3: CASRGNRGVEKLFF
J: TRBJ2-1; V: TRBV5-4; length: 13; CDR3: CASSLSDGNEQFF
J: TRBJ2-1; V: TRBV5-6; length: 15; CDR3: CASSDDGQAYNEQFF
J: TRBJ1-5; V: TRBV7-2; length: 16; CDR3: CASSRDRGRGNQPQHF
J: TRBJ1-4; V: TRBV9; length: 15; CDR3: CASSPWAATNEKLFF
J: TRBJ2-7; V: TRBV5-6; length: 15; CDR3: CASRPRDPVIYEQYF
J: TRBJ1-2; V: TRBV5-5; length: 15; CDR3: CASSLANQGIYGYTF
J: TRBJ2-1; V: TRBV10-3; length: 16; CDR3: CAISESHGGAYNEQFF
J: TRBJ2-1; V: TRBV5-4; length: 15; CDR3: CASSGAGSSYNEQFF
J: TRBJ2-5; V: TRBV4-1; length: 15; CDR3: CASSQEGDFLRDQYF
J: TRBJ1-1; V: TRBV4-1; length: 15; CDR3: CASSGRDSQNTEAFF
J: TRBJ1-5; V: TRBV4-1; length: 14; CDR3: CASSQEGRNQPQHF
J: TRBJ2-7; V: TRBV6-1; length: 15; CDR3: CASSAGTGSAYEQYF
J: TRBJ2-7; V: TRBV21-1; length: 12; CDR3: CASSIQGYEQYF
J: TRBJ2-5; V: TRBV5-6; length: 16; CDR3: CASTSFRDPQGETQYF
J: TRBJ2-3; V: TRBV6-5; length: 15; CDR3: CASSGLGDPTDTQYF
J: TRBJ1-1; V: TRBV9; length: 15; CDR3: CASSAGGGGGTEAFF
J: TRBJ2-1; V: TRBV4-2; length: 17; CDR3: CASSVAARESSYNEQFF
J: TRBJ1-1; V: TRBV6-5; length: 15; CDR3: CASWRLGTANTEAFF
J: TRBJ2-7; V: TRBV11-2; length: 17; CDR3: CASSLAGTGGGSYEQYF
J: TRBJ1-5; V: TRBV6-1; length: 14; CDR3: CASSEPGSYQPQHF
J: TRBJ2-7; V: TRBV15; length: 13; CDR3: CATSRARDYEQYF
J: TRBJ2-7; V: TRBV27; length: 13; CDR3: CASSITGSYEQYF
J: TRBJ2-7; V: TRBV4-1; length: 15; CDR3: CASSRSSGQGYEQYF
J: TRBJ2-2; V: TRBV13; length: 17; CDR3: CASSLAGLVQRTGELFF
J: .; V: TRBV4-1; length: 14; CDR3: CASTDRGITYEQYF
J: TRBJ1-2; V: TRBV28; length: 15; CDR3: CASSLGGSTNYGYTF
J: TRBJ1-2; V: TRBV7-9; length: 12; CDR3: CASSPEVYGYTF
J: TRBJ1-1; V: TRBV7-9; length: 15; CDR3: CASSRVDRPNTEAFF
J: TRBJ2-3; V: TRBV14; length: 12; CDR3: CASSHLSHTQYF
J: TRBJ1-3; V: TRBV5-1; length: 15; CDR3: CASSFTGNVGNTIYF
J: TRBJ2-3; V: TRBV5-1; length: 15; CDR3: CASSVVAGSTDTQYF
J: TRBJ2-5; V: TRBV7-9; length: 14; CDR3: CASTEQGARETQYF
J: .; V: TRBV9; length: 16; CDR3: CASSASSGGSYYEQYF